The 9 T cell receptor beta chains below were found in one sample sequenced in a study of shared clonotypes between healthy human individuals. The protocol was immunoSEQ multiplex PCR, while the TCRdb copy is restricted to in-frame clones and leaves out a portion. The sample yields more than 2,000,000 clones, 85% to 95% seen once. Sequencing was carried out using naive CD4+ T cells from PBMCs. Subset noted: CD45RA+ positively selected. Every receptor here comes from a man between 18 and 29 years old in good health. Some clones in this sample may be carry-over from other donors' samples.

The V and J genes are TRBV19 and TRBJ2-1, with a weak D call TRBD2 (6 bases). V was shortened by 2 bases and J by 4 bases, with 15 bases between the two germline ends. This CDR3 has 16 residues. Germline-derived CDR1 and CDR2 are LNHDA and SQIVND (reference sequence). The CDR3 DNA follows: TGTGCCAGTAGTATAACCCCGGGAGCCTTATACAATGAGCAGTTCTTC. This encodes CASSITPGALYNEQFF.

J is TRBJ1-2 and V is TRBV27; D is unresolved. The CDR3 consists of 14 residues. Per the germline V gene, CDR1 is MNHEY and CDR2 is SMNVEV (reference sequence). V was pared by 6 bases and J by 2 bases, with 13 bases between. CDR3 residues: CASRGPGQNYGYTF. In DNA, the CDR3 is TGTGCCAGCAGGGGTCCGGGTCAGAACTATGGCTACACCTTC.

As for this clone: The same CDR3 also results from other DNA sequences found in this sample. The CDR3 spells CASSPPGLAGGETQYF. The CDR3 nucleotides read TGTGCCAGCTCACCCCCGGGACTAGCGGGAGGAGAGACCCAGTACTTC. J is TRBJ2-5 and V is TRBV18; 15 nucleotides agree with TRBD2. Looked up from germline, CDR1 is KGHSH and CDR2 is LQKENI. CDR3 length: 16 residues. The ends lost 3 bases at V and 4 bases at J; junction bases unmatched: 3.

The rearrangement uses TRBV27 and TRBJ2-7; D perhaps matches TRBD1 (5 bases). The V end was cut by 3 bases, the J end by 7 bases, with 25 bases between. Per the germline V gene, CDR1 is MNHEY and CDR2 is SMNVEV (reference sequence). The CDR3 totals 17 residues. For the CDR3, the DNA is TGTGCCAGCAGTTTGGCCCGCCAGGACACCTATCTAGGGGAGCAGTACTTC. It specifies CASSLARQDTYLGEQYF.

The chain employs TRBV5-1 and TRBJ1-5; D possibly corresponds to TRBD1 (5 bases). The germline gives CDR1 SGHRS, CDR2 YFSETQ. V was cut by 2 bases and J by 7 bases, with 13 bases left in between. The CDR3 has 14 residues. The CDR3, as DNA: TGCGCCAGCAGCTTCGGGGAGGGGATCCAGCCCCAGCATTTT. Translated, it gives CASSFGEGIQPQHF.

The chain employs TRBV7-2 and TRBJ2-3, with D hard to call. The ends were cut back, 0 bases at V and 0 bases at J, with 10 bases in the middle. The CDR3 is 16 amino acids. CDR1 SGHTA and CDR2 FQGNSA come from the germline V gene. Here the CDR3 reads CASSLAGAPSTDTQYF. CDR3 coding DNA: TGTGCCAGCAGCTTAGCTGGTGCGCCTAGCACAGATACGCAGTATTTT.

This rearrangement joins TRBV19 to TRBJ1-1; a possible D gene is TRBD1 (5 bases). Germline CDR1 LNHDA, CDR2 SQIVND (reference sequence). CDR3 size: 13 residues. V lost 7 bases, J lost 2 bases, and 11 bases lay in between. Written as DNA, the CDR3 is TGTGCCAGTATGGGCAGGGATAACACTGAAGCTTTCTTT. It specifies CASMGRDNTEAFF.

The chain uses TRBV11-2 and TRBJ2-1, with D perhaps TRBD2 (5 bases). From germline, CDR1 is SGHAT and CDR2 FQNNGV. The V end was cut by 5 bases, the J end by 4 bases, with 15 bases between. The CDR3 sequence is 15 residues long. CDR3 DNA: TGTGCCAGCAGCCAAGGACCCATAGCGTACAATGAGCAGTTCTTC. Protein sequence: CASSQGPIAYNEQFF.

This chain joins TRBV4-1 and TRBJ2-1, with D maybe TRBD2 (5 bases). The germline V gene has CDR1 MGHRA and CDR2 YSYEKL. This CDR3 spans 16 amino acids. V shed 2 bases and J shed 0 bases, with 11 bases lying between them. CDR3 protein: CASSQLAGSSYNEQFF. CDR3 DNA: TGCGCCAGCAGCCAATTGGCGGGCAGCTCCTACAATGAGCAGTTCTTC.